This T cell receptor beta chain was obtained from a study of shared T cell receptors in the human thymus. The protocol was immunoSEQ multiplex PCR, while the TCRdb copy is restricted to in-frame clones and leaves out a portion. The profile shows hundreds of thousands of clones, around 87% of them singletons. Between the trimmed V and J ends, which lost 0 bases and 2 bases, there was a span of 14 bases. CDR3 size: 16 residues. Per germline, CDR1 SGHVS and CDR2 FNYEAQ. These data also formed part of another study, on human thymus T cells.

The rearrangement links TRBV7-6 to TRBJ2-7; D gene unclear. The sequenced sample was thymocytes. The receptor was derived from a boy under two years old with a congenital heart defect. In nucleotides, the CDR3 is TGTGCCAGCAGCTTAGCGGTGGGCAGTGGTACCTACGAGCAGTACTTC. Its protein is CASSLAVGSGTYEQYF.